Below, 7 T cell receptor beta chains from the same sample are listed, as sequenced in a study of OX40 agonist ivuxolimab in advanced cancers. Assay used: immunoSEQ multiplex PCR; TCRdb lists only in-frame clones, some missing. The table has around 77,000 clones, 85% seen once. Specimen: CD4+ or CD8+ T cells sorted from blood, collected in a trial of the OX40 agonist ivuxolimab. The receptors were sampled from an adult with an advanced solid tumor such as melanoma, head and neck, liver or kidney cancer.

The J gene is TRBJ1-6, the V gene TRBV7-9, with D unresolved. Germline V gene lookup returns CDR1 SEHNR and CDR2 FQNEAQ (reference sequence). Trimming left V 3 bases short and J 7 bases short, with 10 bases between. This CDR3 is built from 14 residues. The CDR3 loop reads CASSFDTQNSPLHF. CDR3 DNA sequence: TGTGCCAGCAGCTTCGACACCCAAAATTCACCCCTCCACTTT.

The chain employs TRBV6-1 and TRBJ2-3; no definite D call. From germline, CDR1 is MNHNS and CDR2 SASEGT. There are 15 residues in the CDR3. V was pared by 0 bases and J by 0 bases, with 7 bases between. In nucleotides, the CDR3 is TGTGCCAGCAGTGAAGCGGTCGGAAGCACAGATACGCAGTATTTT. This translates into CASSEAVGSTDTQYF.

The chain uses TRBV7-2 and TRBJ2-3, with 8 nucleotides matching TRBD2. The CDR3 contains 15 residues. The junction had 5 bases not matched to a gene; V was cut back by 1 base and J by 5 bases. Per germline, CDR1 SGHTA and CDR2 FQGNSA. The CDR3 nucleotides read TGTGCCAGCAGCTTAGTTTCGGGGGGGCAAGATACGCAGTATTTT. It codes for CASSLVSGGQDTQYF.

J is TRBJ1-1 and V is TRBV6-5; a possible D gene is TRBD1 (6 bases). Germline values: CDR1 MNHEY, CDR2 SVGAGI. The CDR3 totals 13 residues. V was trimmed by 6 bases and J by 4 bases, leaving 12 bases between them. The CDR3 region is CASRSRGGTEAFF. DNA for the CDR3: TGTGCCAGCAGGTCCAGGGGTGGCACTGAAGCTTTCTTT.

The CDR3 region is CAWTPGQSYNEQFF. The CDR3 DNA reads TGTGCCTGGACTCCGGGACAGAGCTACAATGAGCAGTTCTTC. This sequence joins TRBV30 and TRBJ2-1; 7 bases map to TRBD1. The CDR3 contains 14 residues. V was pared by 4 bases and J by 3 bases, with 6 bases of the junction left unmatched. Germline CDR1 is GTSNPN and CDR2 is SVGIG (reference sequence). Looking up the rest from reference TRBV30 and TRBJ2-1 gives the full variable domain: SQTIHQWPATLVQPVGSPLSLECTVEGTSNPNLYWYRQAAGRGLQLLFYSVGIGQISSEVPQNLSASRPQDRQFILSSKKLLLSDSGFYLCAWTPGQSYNEQFFGPGTRLTVL.

Note on this clone: The junction departs from the called germline gene at one end, perhaps through a read error. In DNA form, the CDR3 reads TGTGCCAGCATTGAATGGGCCGTGGGGAATGAGCAGTTCTTC. Its translation is CASIEWAVGNEQFF. V usage is TRBV6-1 and J usage is TRBJ2-1; D is undetermined. The germline V gene has CDR1 MNHNS and CDR2 SASEGT. This CDR3 comprises 14 residues.

This clone was seen only a few times. This chain uses TRBV27 with TRBJ1-4; 9 bases are shared with TRBD1. Germline loops: CDR1 MNHEY, CDR2 SMNVEV (reference sequence). The CDR3 covers 15 residues. The junction had 10 bases not matched to a gene; V was cut back by 6 bases and J by 8 bases. The CDR3 nucleotides read TGTGCCAGCAGGTTAGGGACAGGGTTTAGGGAAAAACTGTTTTTT. This gives the protein CASRLGTGFREKLFF.